This is a list of T cell receptor beta chains from one sample in a study of cytomegalovirus exposure and HLA in healthy donors. The data were produced by immunoSEQ multiplex PCR, yet TCRdb's version contains in-frame clones alone and is incomplete. The profile covers some 170,000 clones, with 70% to 80% appearing a single time and 0.95% to 1.1% taken by the ten largest. Sequencing was carried out using PBMCs. These receptors were obtained from a woman aged 40 to 50 in good health and CMV-seronegative. CDR3s include the opening cysteine and the closing phenylalanine or tryptophan. A D gene is named only where the DNA matches it firmly. Clone size, where shown, is once, few, many, or a class for clones that have expanded.

D gene | clone size | J gene | V gene | CDR3 DNA | CDR3 protein
. | . | TRBJ1-5 | TRBV5-8 | TGTGCCAGCAGCCCGGACAGTTATAGCAATCAGCCCCAGCATTTT | CASSPDSYSNQPQHF
TRBD1 | . | TRBJ1-1 | TRBV18 | TGTGCCAGCTCACCGGGACAGGCATTGAACACTGAAGCTTTCTTT | CASSPGQALNTEAFF
TRBD2 | . | TRBJ2-7 | TRBV12-5 | TGTGCTAGTGGTTTGGTAATGGTGGCTAGCGGGTCCACCCCCTACGAGCAGTACTTC | CASGLVMVASGSTPYEQYF
TRBD1 | . | TRBJ1-5 | TRBV10-3 | TGTGCCATCAGTGGGGGGGACAGGGGGAGCAATCAGCCCCAGCATTTT | CAISGGDRGSNQPQHF
. | . | TRBJ1-2 | TRBV29-1 | TGCAGCGTTGGGTCGGACAGTAGCTATGGCTACACCTTC | CSVGSDSSYGYTF
. | . | TRBJ2-7 | TRBV10-1 | TGCGCCAGTGTAAATAGAGCGGATACCTACGAGCAGTACTTC | CASVNRADTYEQYF
. | few | TRBJ1-3 | TRBV19 | TGTGCCAGTAGTATTACGACAGAATCTGGAAACACCATATATTTT | CASSITTESGNTIYF
. | . | TRBJ2-7 | TRBV13 | TGTGCCAGCAGTTCTGGTTCAGGGGCCTACGAGCAGTACTTC | CASSSGSGAYEQYF
. | . | TRBJ1-1 | TRBV7-9 | TGTGCCAGCAGCTCAACAGAGAACACTGAAGCTTTCTTT | CASSSTENTEAFF
TRBD1 | . | TRBJ1-3 | TRBV5-4 | TGTGCCAGCAGCTTCGAAGGGACAGGGGGCGCGACAACTGGAAACACCATATATTTT | CASSFEGTGGATTGNTIYF
. | . | TRBJ1-1 | TRBV7-7 | TGTGCTAGCAGCCCCCCCATAGGGGAGGACACTGAAGCTTTCTTT | CASSPPIGEDTEAFF
TRBD2 | few | TRBJ2-3 | TRBV9 | TGTGCCAGCAGCGAGGGAGCGGGACTAGTTGCGGATACGCAGTATTTT | CASSEGAGLVADTQYF
. | . | TRBJ2-1 | TRBV6-5 | TGTGCCAGCAGTGGGGGGAATGAGCAGTTCTTC | CASSGGNEQFF
TRBD1 | . | TRBJ1-5 | TRBV30 | TGTGCCTGGAGTCGACAGGGGGCTCAGCCCCAGCATTTT | CAWSRQGAQPQHF
TRBD2 | . | TRBJ2-1 | TRBV27 | TGTGCCAGCAGCTCAGTGGGGGGAGCGGGAGAACGGAATGAGCAGTTCTTC | CASSSVGGAGERNEQFF
. | . | TRBJ2-1 | TRBV6-1 | TGTGCCAGCAGTGAAGTAGTTGGTGGTGGCTCCTACAATGAGCAGTTCTTC | CASSEVVGGGSYNEQFF
. | . | TRBJ2-3 | TRBV2 | TGTGCCAGCAGCCCACAGTTAAGCACAGATACGCAGTATTTT | CASSPQLSTDTQYF
TRBD2 | once | TRBJ2-3 | TRBV30 | TGTGCCTGGAGTGTGGGAGGGGCAGATACGCAGTATTTT | CAWSVGGADTQYF
TRBD2 | . | TRBJ2-2 | TRBV5-4 | TGTGCCAGCAGCCCCTCGCGCCTAGCGGACAACACCGGGGAGCTGTTTTTT | CASSPSRLADNTGELFF
. | . | TRBJ2-3 | TRBV5-1 | TGCGCCAGCAGCCTAGGGGCCCTTGCTAGCACAGATACGCAGTATTTT | CASSLGALASTDTQYF
. | . | TRBJ2-1 | TRBV10-3 | TGTGCCATCAGTGAGTCGAGCGGAGGGAATGAGCAGTTCTTC | CAISESSGGNEQFF
TRBD1 | . | TRBJ2-5 | TRBV5-1 | TGCGCCAGCAGCTTGGGGGAGGCCAGGGGGCGATCCGAGACCCAGTACTTC | CASSLGEARGRSETQYF
TRBD2 | once | TRBJ2-7 | TRBV6-5 | TGTGCCAGCAGTTACGGGGCTAGCGGGTCCTACGAGCAGTACTTC | CASSYGASGSYEQYF
. | . | TRBJ1-4 | TRBV7-6 | TGTGCCAGCAGCTTAGGGGCTGGGACCAGGGGCGTTGGGGTTAATGAAAAACTGTTTTTT | CASSLGAGTRGVGVNEKLFF
. | . | TRBJ1-5 | TRBV29-1 | TGCAGCGTGTCAGGGAGGGATAGCAATCAGCCCCAGCATTTT | CSVSGRDSNQPQHF
TRBD2 | few | TRBJ2-3 | TRBV6-1 | TGTGCCAGCCCAGCGCGGGAGGGCGGCCCAGATACGCAGTATTTT | CASPAREGGPDTQYF
TRBD1 | . | TRBJ2-2 | TRBV5-1 | TGCGCCAGCAGCTGGGACAGGGGGCAAAGGACCGGGGAGCTGTTTTTT | CASSWDRGQRTGELFF
. | . | TRBJ2-5 | TRBV5-1 | TGCGCCAGCAGCTTGGACAGAGAGACCCAGTACTTC | CASSLDRETQYF
TRBD1 | . | TRBJ2-2 | TRBV18 | TGTGCCAGCTCACCTTCTGTCGGGACAGGGAGTTTTGACGGGGAGCTGTTTTTT | CASSPSVGTGSFDGELFF
. | . | TRBJ1-4 | TRBV6-6 | TGTGCCAGCAGTTACTTCCTTAATGAAAAACTGTTTTTT | CASSYFLNEKLFF
TRBD2 | once | TRBJ2-7 | TRBV27 | TGTGCCAGCAGTTCCGAACCAAAGACTAGCGGGAGTTCCTACGAGCAGTACTTC | CASSSEPKTSGSSYEQYF
TRBD1 | . | TRBJ2-3 | TRBV5-4 | TGTGCCAGCAGCTTGGAGGGACAGGGTTCCCTAACGCAGTATTTT | CASSLEGQGSLTQYF
. | . | TRBJ2-5 | TRBV7-2 | TGTGCCAGCAGCTTAACCCCGGTATCAAGCCTCCAAGAGACCCAGTACTTC | CASSLTPVSSLQETQYF
. | . | TRBJ2-3 | TRBV7-9 | TGTGCCAGCAGCTTAGGGCTTAGCGGCACAGATACGCAGTATTTT | CASSLGLSGTDTQYF
. | few | TRBJ1-4 | TRBV19 | TGTGCCAGTAGTATTGACTCGGATGAAAAACTGTTTTTT | CASSIDSDEKLFF
. | . | TRBJ2-7 | TRBV9 | TGTGCCAGCAGCGTAGACGCGGCGGCCTACGAGCAGTACTTC | CASSVDAAAYEQYF
TRBD1 | . | TRBJ1-5 | TRBV28 | TGTGCCAGCAGTTTGGGACAGTCCCATCAGCCCCAGCATTTT | CASSLGQSHQPQHF
. | medium-sized | TRBJ2-1 | TRBV11-2 | TGTGCCAGCAGCTTAAGGAGGAGCTCCTACAATGAGCAGTTCTTC | CASSLRRSSYNEQFF
TRBD2 | . | TRBJ2-3 | TRBV29-1 | TGCAGCGTTACTAGCGGGAGTGTTGGAGATACGCAGTATTTT | CSVTSGSVGDTQYF
. | . | TRBJ1-5 | TRBV28 | TGTGCCAGCAGGCGGGGCGGCAATCAGCCCCAGCATTTT | CASRRGGNQPQHF
TRBD1 | . | TRBJ1-2 | TRBV11-1 | TGTGCCAGCAGCCCACGGGAGGGGGCGAACTATGGCTACACCTTC | CASSPREGANYGYTF
. | . | TRBJ1-1 | TRBV18 | TGTGCCAGCTCACCACTGCGTCAGGGAGGAGCTGAAGCTTTCTTT | CASSPLRQGGAEAFF
TRBD2 | . | TRBJ2-3 | TRBV7-6 | TGTGCCAGCAGCTTACAAGCGGGAGTTGCAGATACGCAGTATTTT | CASSLQAGVADTQYF
. | once | TRBJ1-5 | TRBV5-8 | TGTGCCAGCAGCGATGGGTCAGGGCCCCAGCATTTT | CASSDGSGPQHF
. | . | TRBJ1-4 | TRBV5-1 | TGCGCCAGCAGCTTAACCGGTCGGTCAACTAATGAAAAACTGTTTTTT | CASSLTGRSTNEKLFF